One and the same sample provided the 24 T cell receptor beta chains below, sequenced in a study of blood T cell repertoires in COVID-19. Using immunoSEQ multiplex PCR, the repertoire was profiled, and TCRdb retains in-frame clones only, with some absent. The sample has 140,000 or so clones, 80% to 90% seen once. Sequenced: peripheral blood. The source of these receptors is a woman aged 50 to 60 with acute or convalescent COVID-19.

V gene TRBV10-3 combines with J gene TRBJ1-2; D uncertain. Germline CDR1 is ENHRY and CDR2 is SYGVKD. V was cut by 4 bases and J by 0 bases, with 9 bases left in between. The CDR3 runs to 14 residues. Here the CDR3 DNA reads TGTGCCATCAGTGGTTGGTTAGCTAACTATGGCTACACCTTC. As protein: CAISGWLANYGYTF.

The chain recombines TRBV6-1 with TRBJ2-7; 10 bases align to TRBD2. Germline V gene data show CDR1 as MNHNS and CDR2 as SASEGT. Trimming removed 0 bases from V and 5 bases from J; junction bases left unmatched: 10. There are 17 residues in the CDR3. CDR3 in amino acids: CASSEALFLAGDDEQYF. The CDR3, as DNA: TGTGCCAGCAGTGAAGCGCTCTTCCTAGCGGGAGATGACGAGCAGTACTTC.

The rearrangement uses TRBV9 and TRBJ2-2; 7 bases map to TRBD2. Germline V lookup: CDR1 SGDLS, CDR2 YYNGEE. Trimming cost V 8 bases and J 4 bases; bases outside gene matches: 8. The CDR3 spans 14 residues. Here the CDR3 DNA reads TGTGCCAGATGGGGAGGGGCTGTCACCGGGGAGCTGTTTTTT. Translation: CARWGGAVTGELFF.

The V and J genes are TRBV21-1 and TRBJ1-4. TRBV21-1 is annotated as a pseudogene. The CDR3 spans 18 residues. The CDR3 loop reads CASRPAGVICNLDEKLFF. In nucleotides, the CDR3 is TGTGCCAGCAGGCCCGCGGGTGTAATATGCAACTTGGATGAAAAACTGTTTTTT.

The chain has TRBV6-5 and TRBJ2-7, with D unresolved. This CDR3 contains 15 residues. V lost 4 bases and J lost 2, with 15 bases in between. CDR1 is MNHEY and CDR2 is SVGAGI in the germline V gene. This chain's CDR3 is CASSSGSDWPYEQYF. In DNA, the CDR3 is TGTGCCAGCAGTTCCGGCTCAGACTGGCCCTACGAGCAGTACTTC.

J is TRBJ1-6 and V is TRBV25-1, with 8 bases identical to TRBD1. Germline V lookup: CDR1 MGHDK, CDR2 SYGVNS. The CDR3 is 16 residues long. The J segment lost 9 bases and the V segment lost 3 bases, leaving 10 bases of the junction unmatched. The CDR3 loop reads CASSDPRTGWASPLHF. CDR3 bases: TGTGCCAGCAGTGATCCAAGGACAGGGTGGGCTTCACCCCTCCACTTT.

The V call is TRBV28, the J call TRBJ1-4; D unresolved. This CDR3 is 16 amino acids long. With 4 bases removed from V and 3 bases from J, the gap between germline ends came to 15 bases. Germline V gene data show CDR1 as MDHEN and CDR2 as SYDVKM. CDR3 protein: CASSSPAIAPNEKLFF. In nucleotides, the CDR3 is TGTGCCAGCAGTTCTCCGGCGATAGCTCCTAATGAAAAACTGTTTTTT.

In this sample, this clone turned up once. J is TRBJ1-2 and V is TRBV5-1; maybe TRBD1 (5 bases). Germline V gives CDR1 SGHRS, CDR2 YFSETQ. Trimming left V 6 bases short and J 2 bases short, with 14 bases between. The CDR3 loop spans 14 amino acids. The CDR3 loop reads CASIPGGSNYGYTF. For the CDR3, the DNA is TGCGCCAGCATCCCCGGGGGATCAAACTATGGCTACACCTTC.

This chain links TRBV11-2 with TRBJ1-3, with D tentatively TRBD1 (6 bases). Germline CDR1 is SGHAT and CDR2 is FQNNGV. This CDR3 spans 14 amino acids. V lost 3 bases to trimming and J lost 2 bases, with 8 bases between them. CDR3 amino acids: CASSFGGTGNTIYF. CDR3 sequence (DNA): TGTGCCAGCAGCTTTGGGGGCACTGGAAACACCATATATTTT. Full variable domain (missing parts from reference TRBV11-2 and TRBJ1-3): EAGVAQSPRYKIIEKRQSVAFWCNPISGHATLYWYQQILGQGPKLLIQFQNNGVVDDSQLPKDRFSAERLKGVDSTLKIQPAKLEDSAVYLCASSFGGTGNTIYFGEGSWLTVV.

The rearrangement uses TRBV5-1 and TRBJ2-5; the D gene is possibly TRBD2 (6 bases). The CDR3 totals 14 residues. Germline V CDR1 and CDR2: SGHRS, YFSETQ. V was shortened by 7 bases and J by 2 bases, with 15 bases between the two germline ends. In DNA form, the CDR3 reads TGCGCCAGCGGGACCGGGACTTTTCAAGAGACCCAGTACTTC. This sequence encodes CASGTGTFQETQYF.

CDR3 in amino acids: CASSQDLGLTGDSYEQYF. CDR3 bases: TGTGCCAGCAGCCAAGATCTTGGATTAACGGGGGACTCCTACGAGCAGTACTTC. J is TRBJ2-7 and V is TRBV3-1 (or the pseudogene TRBV3-2); the D gene is possibly TRBD2 (6 bases). The length of the CDR3 is 18 residues. Per germline, CDR1 LGHDT and CDR2 YNNKEL (reference sequence). Trimming shortened V by 0 bases and J by 0 bases, and 18 bases separated the two germline ends.

V is TRBV27 and J is TRBJ1-1, with D perhaps TRBD1 (6 bases). V was trimmed by 8 bases and J by 1 base, leaving 14 bases between them. Germline-derived CDR1 and CDR2 are MNHEY and SMNVEV (reference sequence). The CDR3 has 14 amino acids. CDR3: CASWLGAANTEAFF. The CDR3 nucleotides read TGTGCCAGCTGGCTGGGGGCAGCGAACACTGAAGCTTTCTTT.

V and J are TRBV29-1 and TRBJ2-7; a weak D match, TRBD1 (5 bases). Germline CDR1 is SQVTM and CDR2 is ANQGSEA. The CDR3 covers 12 residues. Trimming cost V 7 bases and J 4 bases, with 14 bases left between them. CDR3 sequence reads: CSGGQGRYEQYF. The CDR3 DNA follows: TGCAGCGGTGGACAAGGGCGTTACGAGCAGTACTTC.

This sequence joins TRBV23-1 and TRBJ2-7; 7 bases line up with TRBD1. TRBV23-1 is treated as an ORF (open reading frame) with a function not yet certain. V dropped 9 bases and J dropped 0; count of bases not matched to a gene: 11. The CDR3 extends over 15 amino acids. The CDR3 sequence is CASRSRDRPSYEQYF. CDR3 DNA sequence: TGCGCCAGTCGCTCCCGGGACAGACCCTCCTACGAGCAGTACTTC.

This rearrangement joins TRBV5-1 to TRBJ2-1; TRBD2 matches at 16 bases. The V gene end was trimmed by 4 bases and the J gene end by 0 bases; junction bases not matched to a gene: 7. Germline V gene lookup returns CDR1 SGHRS and CDR2 YFSETQ. CDR3 size: 19 residues. DNA of the CDR3: TGCGCCAGCAGCCTGGGACTAGCGGGAGGGCCGAGCTCCTACAATGAGCAGTTCTTC. This encodes CASSLGLAGGPSSYNEQFF. Full variable domain (missing parts from reference TRBV5-1 and TRBJ2-1): KAGVTQTPRYLIKTRGQQVTLSCSPISGHRSVSWYQQTPGQGLQFLFEYFSETQRNKGNFPGRFSGRQFSNSRSEMNVSTLELGDSALYLCASSLGLAGGPSSYNEQFFGPGTRLTVL.

This chain uses TRBV5-6 with TRBJ1-3; possibly TRBD1 for D (6 bases). The germline CDR1 and CDR2 sequences are SGHDT and YYEEEE. The CDR3 covers 15 residues. Trimming removed 4 bases at V and 4 bases at J, with 15 bases between. The CDR3 is CASSRSDSQGNTIYF. CDR3 nucleotides: TGTGCCAGCAGCAGGTCGGACAGTCAAGGAAACACCATATATTTT.

Concerning this clone itself: The same CDR3 also results from other DNA sequences found in this sample. V is TRBV6-6 and J is TRBJ1-2; 8 positions agree with TRBD1. Germline V gives CDR1 MNHNY, CDR2 SVGAGI (reference sequence). The CDR3 extends over 12 amino acids. J lost 7 bases, V lost 6 bases, and 4 bases had no gene match. The CDR3 loop is CASSYGQGGYTF. DNA for the CDR3: TGTGCCAGCAGCTACGGACAGGGTGGCTACACCTTC.

The chain links TRBV3-1 (or the pseudogene TRBV3-2) to TRBJ2-3; D is unresolved. CDR1 is LGHDT and CDR2 is YNNKEL in the germline V gene (reference sequence). The CDR3 length is 15 residues. V was shortened by 0 bases and J by 3 bases, with 10 bases between the two germline ends. The CDR3 nucleotides are TGTGCCAGCAGCCAAGATCCCACCGAGACAGATACGCAGTATTTT. Protein sequence: CASSQDPTETDTQYF.

The chain is built from TRBV24-1 and TRBJ2-3; TRBD2 agrees at 13 bases. With 5 bases clipped from V and 4 bases from J, the junction kept 5 bases outside the gene matches. The germline V gene has CDR1 KGHDR and CDR2 SFDVKD. The CDR3 runs 16 residues. The CDR3 nucleotides read TGTGCCACCAGTGGACTAGCGGGGGGATTCGCAGATACGCAGTATTTT. Translation: CATSGLAGGFADTQYF.

The chain has TRBV6-1 and TRBJ1-1; the D is unclear. Trimming took 3 bases from V and 3 from J, leaving 8 bases between them. Looked up from germline, CDR1 is MNHNS and CDR2 is SASEGT. The CDR3 sequence is 13 residues long. The CDR3 DNA is TGTGCCAGCAGTGACCAGGCCCACACTGAAGCTTTCTTT. It translates to CASSDQAHTEAFF.

This chain uses TRBV11-3 with TRBJ2-2; 7 nucleotides line up with TRBD1. The J segment lost 2 bases and the V segment lost 3 bases, leaving 3 bases of the junction unmatched. This CDR3 is built from 15 residues. In germline, CDR1 is SGHNT, CDR2 YENEEA. CDR3 in DNA: TGTGCCAGCAGCTTGAGACAGGGTAACACCGGGGAGCTGTTTTTT. It translates to CASSLRQGNTGELFF.

The chain links TRBV5-4 to TRBJ1-2; weak D call: TRBD1 (5 bases). Germline V CDR1 and CDR2: SGHNT, YYREEE (reference sequence). The CDR3 contains 14 residues. V lost 1 base and J 1 base, leaving 8 bases between the germline ends. CDR3 coding DNA: TGTGCCAGCAGCTTGCAAGGGGTTAACTATGGCTACACCTTC. Its translation: CASSLQGVNYGYTF.

The chain joins TRBV10-3 to TRBJ1-6; unclear D gene. Germline V lookup: CDR1 ENHRY, CDR2 SYGVKD. V dropped 5 bases and J dropped 5 bases, with 10 bases sitting between them. The CDR3 extends over 14 amino acids. Written as DNA, the CDR3 is TGTGCCATCAGTCAAACTACGAATAATTCACCCCTCCACTTT. Translating gives CAISQTTNNSPLHF.

The chain couples TRBV11-3 to TRBJ2-3; D is unclear. Trimming cost V 4 bases and J 2 bases, with 4 bases left between them. The V gene's germline CDR1 is SGHNT and CDR2 YENEEA. The length of the CDR3 is 12 residues. The CDR3 nucleotides read TGTGCCAGCAGCTACTCCACAGATACGCAGTATTTT. Its translation is CASSYSTDTQYF.